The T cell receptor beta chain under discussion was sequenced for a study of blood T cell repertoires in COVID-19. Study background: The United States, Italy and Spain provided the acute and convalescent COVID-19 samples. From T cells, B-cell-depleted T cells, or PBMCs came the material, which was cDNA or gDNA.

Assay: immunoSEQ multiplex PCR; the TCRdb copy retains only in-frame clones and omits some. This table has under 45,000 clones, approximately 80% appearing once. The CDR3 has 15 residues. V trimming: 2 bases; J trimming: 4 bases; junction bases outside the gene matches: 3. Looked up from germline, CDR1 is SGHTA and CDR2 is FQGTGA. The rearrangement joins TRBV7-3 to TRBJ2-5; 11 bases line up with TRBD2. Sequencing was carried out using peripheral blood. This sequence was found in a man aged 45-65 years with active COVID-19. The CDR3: CASSLASGGIETQYF. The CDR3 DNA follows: TGTGCCAGCAGCTTAGCTAGCGGGGGGATAGAGACCCAGTACTTC. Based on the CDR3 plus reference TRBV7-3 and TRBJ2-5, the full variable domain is GAGVSQTPSNKVTEKGKYVELRCDPISGHTALYWYRQSLGQGPEFLIYFQGTGAADDSGLPNDRFFAVRPEGSVSTLKIQRTERGDSAVYLCASSLASGGIETQYFGPGTRLLVL.